This T cell receptor (beta chain) was sequenced during a study of CD8 T cells in Susac syndrome. Patients having Susac syndrome satisfied recently defined diagnostic criteria for definite or probable disease. V was pared by 4 bases and J by 0 bases, with 6 bases of the junction left unmatched. The CDR3 is 15 amino acids. Germline V CDR1 and CDR2: GTSNPN, SVGIG (reference sequence). It was with random hexamers that roughly 0.45 to 1 ug RNA was reverse transcribed. With immunoSEQ multiplex PCR, TCR beta CDR3 was amplified across 54 Vbeta and 13 Jbeta. TCRdb independently ran MiXCR on the immunoSEQ multiplex PCR reads; one entry per CDR3 protein. Of about 140,000 distinct CDR3 sequences listed, 85% to 95% are singletons. Comments on this clonotype: Its antigen remains unknown.

Study outcomes and limitations: The CD4+ T cell repertoires in Susac syndrome were not clonally expanded. By the study's own acknowledgment, its TCR sequencing and HLA analysis included relatively few individuals.

The chain couples TRBV30 to TRBJ1-5, with TRBD1 matching over 7 bases. This sequence originates from a human donor with Susac syndrome. Input material: CD4+ T cells from PBMCs. CDR3 nucleotides: TGTGCCTGGACCCCGGGACAGAATAGCAATCAGCCCCAGCATTTT. Protein: CAWTPGQNSNQPQHF.